Listed below are T cell receptor beta chains from one sample, sequenced in a study of response to subunit inactivated influenza vaccine. One entry per CDR3 protein, called by TCRdb with MiXCR from the RT-PCR reads. Of about 780,000 distinct CDR3 sequences in the sample, roughly 18% were seen once. The material sequenced was PBMCs from blood, taken about 5 days after vaccination. These receptors all stem from a man aged 45-65 years who received an inactivated influenza vaccine. The CDR3 runs from the conserved cysteine through the conserved F or W. A D gene is named only where the DNA matches it firmly. Clone size, where shown, is once, few, many, or a class for clones that have expanded.

cdr3_aa | cdr3_nt | clone_size | cdr3_length | v_call | d_call | j_call
CAISVDSGGEQYF | TGTGCCATCAGTGTCGACTCCGGGGGGGAGCAGTACTTC | NA | 13 | TRBV10-3 | TRBD2 | TRBJ2-7
CAISEASGSYNEQFF | TGTGCCATCAGTGAGGCTAGCGGCTCCTACAATGAGCAGTTCTTC | few | 15 | TRBV10-3 | TRBD2 | TRBJ2-1
CASLKPHPAGGIQYF | TGTGCCAGCCTAAAACCCCATCCGGCAGGGGGCATTCAGTACTTC | few | 15 | TRBV28 | TRBD1 | TRBJ2-4
CASSHAADRGYTF | TGTGCCAGCAGCCATGCAGCTGACCGAGGCTACACCTTC | few | 13 | TRBV3-1 | NA | TRBJ1-2
CASSEGHRGETQYF | TGTGCCAGCAGTGAAGGACACCGAGGGGAGACCCAGTACTTC | few | 14 | TRBV6-1 | NA | TRBJ2-5
CSASRAGRGYEQYF | TGCAGTGCTAGTCGAGCGGGGAGAGGCTACGAGCAGTACTTC | NA | 14 | TRBV20-1 | TRBD2 | TRBJ2-7
CSAIATGGGGGNQPQHF | TGCAGTGCTATAGCGACAGGGGGCGGAGGGGGCAATCAGCCCCAGCATTTT | NA | 17 | TRBV20-1 | TRBD1 | TRBJ1-5
CASSLVGGESSPLHF | TGTGCCAGCAGCTTAGTGGGAGGGGAAAGCTCACCCCTCCACTTT | few | 15 | TRBV7-2 | NA | TRBJ1-6
CASSSRGSSNQPQHF | TGTGCCAGTAGTTCCCGGGGATCGAGCAATCAGCCCCAGCATTTT | NA | 15 | TRBV19 | NA | TRBJ1-5
CASSPTRTGGWNEQFF | TGTGCCAGCAGCCCCACTCGGACAGGGGGTTGGAATGAGCAGTTCTTC | NA | 16 | TRBV2 | TRBD1 | TRBJ2-1
CATRDRVASYEQYF | TGTGCCACCAGGGACCGTGTTGCTAGTTACGAGCAGTACTTC | NA | 14 | TRBV15 | NA | TRBJ2-7
CASSLVWGQGSNSPLHF | TGCGCCAGCAGCTTGGTTTGGGGACAGGGAAGTAATTCACCCCTCCACTTT | NA | 17 | TRBV5-1 | TRBD1 | TRBJ1-6
CASSATGRRTDTQYF | TGTGCCAGCAGTGCGACAGGGAGACGCACAGATACGCAGTATTTT | few | 15 | TRBV2 | TRBD1 | TRBJ2-3
CASSAGINIQYF | TGTGCCAGCAGTGCCGGGATTAACATTCAGTACTTC | NA | 12 | TRBV6-1 | NA | TRBJ2-4
CASSLEPGEMGEQYF | TGTGCCAGCAGCTTAGAACCAGGAGAGATGGGGGAGCAGTACTTC | few | 15 | TRBV13 | NA | TRBJ2-7
CASSLNWLAGETQYF | TGTGCCAGCAGCTTAAATTGGCTAGCGGGGGAGACCCAGTACTTC | NA | 15 | TRBV7-2 | TRBD2 | TRBJ2-5
CASSVSQGMVYGYTF | TGTGCCAGCAGCGTCTCACAGGGGATGGTCTATGGCTACACCTTC | NA | 15 | TRBV9 | TRBD1 | TRBJ1-2
CSAREPGSKETQYF | TGCAGTGCTAGAGAACCTGGATCTAAAGAGACCCAGTACTTC | few | 14 | TRBV20-1 | NA | TRBJ2-5
CSATQGYEQYF | TGCAGTGCAACACAGGGCTACGAGCAGTACTTC | many | 11 | TRBV20-1 | NA | TRBJ2-7
CSANGGWYQETQYF | TGCAGTGCTAACGGGGGCTGGTACCAAGAGACCCAGTACTTC | NA | 14 | TRBV20-1 | NA | TRBJ2-5
CASSLPGGHEQYF | TGTGCCAGCAGCCTACCGGGGGGTCACGAGCAGTACTTC | many | 13 | TRBV11-2 | TRBD2 | TRBJ2-7
CASSLGGQSHWDNEQFF | TGCGCCAGCAGCTTGGGGGGACAGTCACATTGGGACAATGAGCAGTTCTTC | once | 17 | TRBV5-1 | TRBD1 | TRBJ2-1
CASSLQGRGQTEAFF | TGCGCCAGCAGCTTGCAGGGCAGGGGGCAAACTGAAGCTTTCTTT | few | 15 | TRBV5-1 | TRBD1 | TRBJ1-1
CASSESGRHDYNEQFF | TGTGCCAGCAGTGAGTCGGGAAGACACGATTACAATGAGCAGTTCTTC | NA | 16 | TRBV2 | NA | TRBJ2-1
CASSFGQHNEQFF | TGTGCCAGCAGTTTTGGACAGCACAATGAGCAGTTCTTC | few | 13 | TRBV12-3/TRBV12-4 | NA | TRBJ2-1
CASTVDWTGAQYF | TGTGCCAGCACCGTAGACTGGACAGGAGCCCAGTACTTC | few | 13 | TRBV2 | TRBD1 | TRBJ2-5
CASSSHMNSGYEQYF | TGTGCCAGCAGCTCGCACATGAATTCCGGCTACGAGCAGTACTTC | few | 15 | TRBV7-8 | NA | TRBJ2-7
CASKLREGLDKNIQYF | TGTGCCAGCAAACTACGGGAGGGCCTTGACAAAAACATTCAGTACTTC | few | 16 | TRBV7-3 | TRBD2 | TRBJ2-4
CASSPNAGEAYYGYTF | TGTGCCAGCAGCCCAAACGCAGGGGAGGCGTACTATGGCTACACCTTC | many | 16 | TRBV7-9 | NA | TRBJ1-2
CASSFDLADNEQFF | TGTGCCAGCAGCTTCGACCTCGCTGACAATGAGCAGTTCTTC | NA | 14 | TRBV7-2 | NA | TRBJ2-1
CSARDQGYQPQHF | TGCAGTGCTAGAGATCAGGGTTATCAGCCCCAGCATTTT | many | 13 | TRBV20-1 | NA | TRBJ1-5
CASSTGTSAYEQYF | TGTGCCAGCAGTACTGGGACTAGCGCCTACGAGCAGTACTTC | few | 14 | TRBV5-6 | TRBD2 | TRBJ2-7
CASSFSGGQTYEQYF | TGTGCCAGCAGTTTCTCCGGGGGACAAACGTACGAGCAGTACTTC | few | 15 | TRBV27 | NA | TRBJ2-7
CASSLTGPGQPNYNEQFF | TGCGCCAGCAGCTTAACTGGGCCAGGACAGCCTAACTACAATGAGCAGTTCTTC | many | 18 | TRBV5-1 | NA | TRBJ2-1
CASSFSPGNYGYTF | TGTGCCAGCAGTTTTTCTCCGGGAAACTATGGCTACACCTTC | few | 14 | TRBV12-3/TRBV12-4 | NA | TRBJ1-2
CSALSRGNEQFF | TGCAGTGCCCTTTCTAGGGGGAATGAGCAGTTCTTC | few | 12 | TRBV20-1 | NA | TRBJ2-1
CASSNPSGGYYNEQFF | TGCGCCAGCAGCAACCCAAGCGGGGGATACTACAATGAGCAGTTCTTC | few | 16 | TRBV10-1 | TRBD2 | TRBJ2-1
CSAVRQYGYTF | TGCAGTGCCGTAAGACAGTATGGCTACACCTTC | many | 11 | TRBV20-1 | NA | TRBJ1-2
CARASGYEQYF | TGCGCCAGGGCTAGCGGATACGAGCAGTACTTC | few | 11 | TRBV5-1 | TRBD2 | TRBJ2-7
CASKTGGKKEQYF | TGTGCCAGCAAGACCGGGGGGAAAAAAGAGCAGTACTTC | NA | 13 | TRBV12-3/TRBV12-4 | TRBD2 | TRBJ2-7
CASSLSAGGLYGYTF | TGTGCCAGCAGCTTATCCGCAGGGGGCCTCTATGGCTACACCTTC | NA | 15 | TRBV7-2 | TRBD1 | TRBJ1-2
CASSLYSRNSGNTIYF | TGTGCCAGCAGCTTATATTCGAGGAACTCTGGAAACACCATATATTTT | few | 16 | TRBV13 | NA | TRBJ1-3
CASRLSGRVTGELFF | TGTGCCAGCAGACTTAGCGGGAGAGTTACCGGGGAGCTGTTTTTT | few | 15 | TRBV28 | TRBD2 | TRBJ2-2
CASSLVGQGEAFF | TGTGCCAGCAGCTTAGTGGGACAGGGTGAAGCTTTCTTT | NA | 13 | TRBV7-8 | TRBD1 | TRBJ1-1
CASSRRGGLSETQYF | TGTGCCAGCAGTCGCCGAGGGGGCCTGAGTGAGACCCAGTACTTC | few | 15 | TRBV27 | TRBD1 | TRBJ2-5